The entry below gives a single T cell receptor (beta chain) sequence along with its context. The data were taken from a study of shared clonotypes between healthy human individuals. This CDR3 spans 17 amino acids. All the donors were Caucasian adults who lived in Nashville, Tennessee. Clones were read by immunoSEQ multiplex PCR, and TCRdb kept only the in-frame ones, dropping some. The table has under 2.5 million clones, roughly 90% seen once; the top ten hold around 0.38%. Sequencing used naive CD4+ T cells from PBMCs. Subset given: CD45RA+ positively selected. This TCR was sampled from a young man in good health. Some clones in this sample may be carry-over from other donors' samples. The V and J genes are TRBV12-1 and TRBJ2-2; the table's D call, TRBD1, was not checked against the DNA. TRBV12-1 is flagged as a pseudogene. The CDR3 is CASSFEGQGRPPGELFF. CDR3 sequence (DNA): TGTGCCAGCAGCTTTGAGGGACAGGGGCGTCCTCCCGGGGAGCTGTTTTTT.